The present T cell receptor (beta chain) was sequenced within a study of T cells in Graves' hyperthyroidism and ophthalmopathy. An absence of ophthalmopathy progression within 18 months meant stable Graves' hyperthyroidism. The study enrolled patients aged 18 to 65 with newly diagnosed hyperthyroidism of under 2 months' duration. Together with thyroid ultrasound, orbital computed tomography, serum thyroxine and TRAb, clinical symptoms were used for diagnoses. Amplified TCR beta CDR3 regions derived from RNA transcripts. An initial round of RT-PCR targeting the TCR CDR3 relied on the HTBI primer set. Each CDR3 protein is one row after TCRdb ran MiXCR on the multiplex PCR reads. The profile shows about 420,000 distinct CDR3 sequences, roughly 13% of them singletons. Study-wide results and caveats: Blood samples included most of the expanded thyroid clonotypes exceeding 0.001.

The CDR3 spans 15 residues. Per germline, CDR1 SGHRS and CDR2 YFSETQ. J lost 5 bases, V lost 2 bases, and 5 bases had no gene match. This clonotype was counted between two and nine times. What it binds is unknown. The chain links TRBV5-1 to TRBJ2-7; 12 bases agree with TRBD2. This clonotype was sampled from a woman between 18 and 29 years old with Graves' hyperthyroidism. The sample comprised blood. CDR3 amino acids: CASSFGTSGRNEQYF. The CDR3 nucleotides are TGCGCCAGCAGCTTCGGTACTAGCGGGAGGAACGAGCAGTACTTC.